This TCR beta chain stems from a study of cytomegalovirus exposure and HLA in healthy donors. Findings and limits, study-wide: A prior analysis recorded that most TCR beta V segments were productive about 87% or about 30% of the time. Most subjects' HLA-A and HLA-B alleles were reportedly predicted from TCR beta sequences.

PCR amplification relied on 60 Vbeta primers (plus 13 Jbeta primers). Data came from immunoSEQ multiplex PCR; TCRdb stores just in-frame clones and leaves some out. This table has roughly 100,000 clones, about 75% appearing once. This CDR3 is 13 amino acids long. Germline-derived CDR1 and CDR2 are ENHRY and SYGVKD. V lost 5 bases and J 5 bases, leaving 12 bases between the germline ends. Regarding this clone: Its target is not known.

This TCR derives from a man aged 35-49 years in good health and CMV-seronegative. Material for sequencing was PBMCs. The rearrangement links TRBV10-3 to TRBJ2-5; no definite D call. This CDR3 reads CAISSGLGETQYF. CDR3 DNA: TGTGCCATCAGTTCCGGTCTCGGGGAGACCCAGTACTTC.